The T cell receptor beta chain described here comes from a study of T cell repertoires in cytomegalovirus infection (dated by TCRdb to the late 2010s). Notes on the research overall: Alongside well-studied HLA-B-restricted epitopes, the peptide stimulations were aimed at recently identified HLA-C-restricted CMV epitopes, whose presentation resists viral immunomodulation. Because public TCR beta signatures pointed to carriage of CMV infection together with the matching HLA type, the HLA type of each donor mattered for the analysis.

On this clonotype: There is no known antigen for this receptor. No base quality information exists; no much larger clone differs at one position.

The treatment or condition tag for this specimen amounts to: in vitro stimulation with specific CMV peptide epitopes to enrich CMV-specific T cells. The paper as a whole reports these results and caveats: In the ex vivo response, HLA-C-restricted CMV-specific TCR beta clonotypes were dominant, and in two of eight donors the single most frequent clonotype came from this HLA-C-restricted group. In both this cohort and an independent roughly 350-donor cohort, the cumulative frequency of public TCR beta family members distinguished carriers of CMV infection plus the relevant HLA type.

Based on the germline V gene (reference sequence), the CDR1 and CDR2 sequences are MNHEY and SMNVEV. The CDR3 runs 14 residues from the cysteine to the phenylalanine. Only CDR3 DNA is held: 42 bases, read in frame from base 1. At the junction V is shortened by 3 bases and J by 7 bases, with 12 bases in between. Data came from an Illumina HiSeq 1500. TCRdb trimmed public reads at Q25 via fastp, called clones via MiXCR and kept in-frame beta chains. Entries that share a CDR3 protein sequence are merged under the most common genes and DNA. The sample table holds hundreds of thousands of distinct CDR3 sequences, of which around 29% were seen once. Clones ranked in the top ten supply around 19% of the sample.

The sequence was obtained from a human donor in good health (CMV status not recorded). Some clones in this sample may be carry-over from other donors' samples. The sequences come from cultured PBMCs, collected from culture after CMV antigen stimulation. The chain is assembled from TRBV27 and TRBJ1-4; TRBD1 could be the D gene, as 5 bases match. The DNA sequence reads TGTGCCAGCAGTTTCCGGAGGGGAACTGAAAAACTGTTTTTT. It codes for CASSFRRGTEKLFF.